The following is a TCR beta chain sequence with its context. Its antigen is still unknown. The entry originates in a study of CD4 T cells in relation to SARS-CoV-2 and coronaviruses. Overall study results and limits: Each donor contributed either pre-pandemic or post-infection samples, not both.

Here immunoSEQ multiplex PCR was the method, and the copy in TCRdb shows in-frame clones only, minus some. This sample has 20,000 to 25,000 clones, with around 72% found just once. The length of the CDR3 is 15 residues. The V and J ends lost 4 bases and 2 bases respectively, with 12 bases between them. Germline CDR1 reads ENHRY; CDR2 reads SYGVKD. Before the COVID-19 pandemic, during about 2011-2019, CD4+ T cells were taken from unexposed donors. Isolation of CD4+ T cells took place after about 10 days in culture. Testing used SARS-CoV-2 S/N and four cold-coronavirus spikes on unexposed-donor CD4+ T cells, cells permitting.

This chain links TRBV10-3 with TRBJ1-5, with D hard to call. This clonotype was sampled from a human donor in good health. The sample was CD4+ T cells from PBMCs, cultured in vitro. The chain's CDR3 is CAISGGEGGNQPQHF. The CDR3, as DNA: TGTGCCATCAGTGGGGGTGAGGGAGGCAATCAGCCCCAGCATTTT.